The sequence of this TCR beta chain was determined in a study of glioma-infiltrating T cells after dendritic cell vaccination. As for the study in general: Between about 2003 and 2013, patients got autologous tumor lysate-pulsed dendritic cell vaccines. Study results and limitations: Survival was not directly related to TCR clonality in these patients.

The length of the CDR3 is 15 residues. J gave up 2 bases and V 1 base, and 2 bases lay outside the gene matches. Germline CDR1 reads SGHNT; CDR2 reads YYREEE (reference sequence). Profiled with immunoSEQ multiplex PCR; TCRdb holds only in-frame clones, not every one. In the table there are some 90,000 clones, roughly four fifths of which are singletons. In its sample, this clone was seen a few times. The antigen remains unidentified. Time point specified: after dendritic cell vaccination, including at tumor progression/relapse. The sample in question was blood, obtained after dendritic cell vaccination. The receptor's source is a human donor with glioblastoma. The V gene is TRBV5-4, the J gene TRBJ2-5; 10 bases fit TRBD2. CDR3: CASSLSSGSQETQYF. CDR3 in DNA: TGTGCCAGCAGCTTGTCTAGCGGGAGTCAAGAGACCCAGTACTTC.